These T cell receptor beta chains were read from a single sample in a study of regulatory and conventional T cells in RAG deficiency. Method: immunoSEQ multiplex PCR; TCRdb's copy keeps in-frame clones and lacks some. Of roughly 13,000 clones listed, 90% to 95% are singletons. This sample was shared with a second study, whose subject was regulatory T cells.

The specimen sequenced was CD4+ effector T cells sorted from blood. Receptor source: a human donor in good health. Each CDR3 is given with its conserved first and last residue. Each record gives: CDR3 DNA, CDR3 protein, J gene, D gene, V gene, clone size. A D gene is named only where the DNA matches it firmly. Size is stated for part of the rows, as once, few or many counts, or as a class when the clone is expanded.

DNA: TGTGCCAGCAGCCGACAATCGGGACAGTCCTACGAGCAGTACTTC
CDR3: CASSRQSGQSYEQYF
J: TRBJ2-7
D: TRBD1
V: TRBV11-2
size: NA

DNA: TGTGCCAGCAGTGGGGACAGGGATGCCAAAAACATTCAGTACTTC
CDR3: CASSGDRDAKNIQYF
J: TRBJ2-4
D: TRBD1
V: TRBV2
size: NA

DNA: TGTGCCAGCAGCTTCGGACAGGGCTACGAGCAGTACTTC
CDR3: CASSFGQGYEQYF
J: TRBJ2-7
D: TRBD1
V: TRBV7-3
size: NA

DNA: TGCGCCAGCGGGCTCGCCTACGAGCAGTACTTC
CDR3: CASGLAYEQYF
J: TRBJ2-7
D: NA
V: TRBV10-2
size: NA

DNA: TGTGCCAGCTCACCACCGACAGGGTCGCACTATGGCTACACCTTC
CDR3: CASSPPTGSHYGYTF
J: TRBJ1-2
D: TRBD1
V: TRBV18
size: NA

DNA: TGTGCCAGCGGTACAGGTAGATTCACAGATACGCAGTATTTT
CDR3: CASGTGRFTDTQYF
J: TRBJ2-3
D: NA
V: TRBV6-5
size: once

DNA: TGTGCCTGGAGTGTAGGTAGAGGAAACACTGAAGCTTTCTTT
CDR3: CAWSVGRGNTEAFF
J: TRBJ1-1
D: NA
V: TRBV30
size: NA

DNA: TGTGCCAGCAGCGGCGGAGCTGGAAACACCATATATTTT
CDR3: CASSGGAGNTIYF
J: TRBJ1-3
D: NA
V: TRBV9
size: NA

DNA: TGTGCCAGCAGTACGAGGTACGGGGAGCAGTTCTTC
CDR3: CASSTRYGEQFF
J: TRBJ2-1
D: NA
V: TRBV6-5
size: NA

DNA: TGTGCCAGCAGTGAAGCTAACAGGGTAGGGGCTGAAGCTTTCTTT
CDR3: CASSEANRVGAEAFF
J: TRBJ1-1
D: NA
V: TRBV25-1
size: NA

DNA: TGCGCCAGCCCAACTGAATACCGGGACTCCCACAATCATACAGATACGCAGTATTTT
CDR3: CASPTEYRDSHNHTDTQYF
J: TRBJ2-3
D: NA
V: TRBV5-1
size: NA

DNA: TGTGCCAGCAGCTTGGCCGCAGGGATCCGGGTGAACACTGAAGCTTTCTTT
CDR3: CASSLAAGIRVNTEAFF
J: TRBJ1-1
D: NA
V: TRBV5-6
size: NA

DNA: TGTGCCAGCAGTGAAGCGCGAACGAACAGGGGGCAAAAGGCTTTCTTT
CDR3: CASSEARTNRGQKAFF
J: TRBJ1-1
D: TRBD1
V: TRBV6-1
size: NA

DNA: TGTGCCAGCTCACCACTCCCTGGGACAGGGGGTTTAGAGACCCAGTACTTC
CDR3: CASSPLPGTGGLETQYF
J: TRBJ2-5
D: TRBD1
V: TRBV18
size: NA

DNA: TGTGCCAGCAGTCCGTCATGGGACTATGGCTACACCTTC
CDR3: CASSPSWDYGYTF
J: TRBJ1-2
D: NA
V: TRBV6-6
size: NA

DNA: TGTGCCAGCATTAATTCCGGGACAGTCAATTCACCCCTCCACTTT
CDR3: CASINSGTVNSPLHF
J: TRBJ1-6
D: TRBD1
V: TRBV6-1
size: NA